The 2 T cell receptor beta chains below come from one sample, sequenced in a study of cytomegalovirus exposure and HLA in healthy donors (dated by TCRdb to the late 2010s). To prepare the library, the immunoSEQ multiplex PCR assay was applied. For the multiplex PCR, a mixture combining 60 forward primers for TCR Vbeta segments and 13 reverse primers for TCR Jbeta segments was used. In TCRdb, the immuneACCESS table is reduced to in-frame sequences with V and J assigned. These tables do not hold every clone; where another copy was compared, an unresolved V gene accounts for under half, and the others remain unexplained. The sample contains approximately 110,000 clones, 65% to 75% of them found a single time. Around 4.2% of the sample comes from the top ten. Sequenced: PBMCs. The receptor source for this set is a woman between 50 and 59 years old in good health and CMV-seropositive.

The V and J genes are TRBV18 and TRBJ2-5; a possible D gene is TRBD1 (5 bases). The CDR3 is 15 residues long. Germline loops: CDR1 KGHSH, CDR2 LQKENI. V lost 5 bases to trimming and J lost 0 bases, with 13 bases between them. CDR3 sequence (DNA): TGTGCCAGCTCATTACGCCAGGGTAACCAAGAGACCCAGTACTTC. This encodes CASSLRQGNQETQYF.

Comments on this clone: The same CDR3 can be traced to other DNA sequences in this sample. J is TRBJ2-7 and V is TRBV6-5; tentatively, D is TRBD1 (6 bases). Germline V gives CDR1 MNHEY, CDR2 SVGAGI. The CDR3 length is 13 residues. V dropped 6 bases and J dropped 2 bases, with 11 bases sitting between them. Here the CDR3 reads CASSPGQTYEQYF. The CDR3 DNA follows: TGTGCCAGCAGCCCCGGACAGACCTACGAGCAGTACTTC.